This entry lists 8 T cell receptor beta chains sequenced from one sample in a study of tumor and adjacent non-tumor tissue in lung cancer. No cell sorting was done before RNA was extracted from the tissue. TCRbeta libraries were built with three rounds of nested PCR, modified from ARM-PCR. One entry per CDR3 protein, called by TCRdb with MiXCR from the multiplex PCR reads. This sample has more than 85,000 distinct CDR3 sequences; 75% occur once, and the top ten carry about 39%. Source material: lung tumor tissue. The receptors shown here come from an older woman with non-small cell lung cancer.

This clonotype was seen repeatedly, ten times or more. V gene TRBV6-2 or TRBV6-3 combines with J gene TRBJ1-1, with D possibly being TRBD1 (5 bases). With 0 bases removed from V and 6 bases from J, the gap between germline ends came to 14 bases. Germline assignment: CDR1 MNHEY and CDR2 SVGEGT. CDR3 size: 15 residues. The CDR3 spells CASSYSVGTTAEAFF. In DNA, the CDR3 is TGTGCCAGCAGTTACTCGGTCGGGACGACGGCTGAAGCTTTCTTT.

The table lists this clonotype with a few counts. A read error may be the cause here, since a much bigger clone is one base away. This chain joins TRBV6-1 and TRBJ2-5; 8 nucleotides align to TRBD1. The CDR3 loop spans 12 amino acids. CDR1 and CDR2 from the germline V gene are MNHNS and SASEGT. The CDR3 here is CANSGQGETQYF. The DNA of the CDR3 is TGTGCCAACAGTGGACAGGGAGAGACCCAGTACTTC.

The CDR3 DNA sequence: TGTGCCAGCAGCTCACTCGACAGGGTCGAGCAGTACTTC. The encoded protein is CASSSLDRVEQYF. The chain recombines TRBV5-4 with TRBJ2-7; TRBD1 aligns across 7 bases. V lost 3 bases and J lost 6; bases outside the gene matches: 6. CDR1 is SGHNT, CDR2 YYREEE, per germline (reference sequence). The CDR3 is made up of 13 amino acids.

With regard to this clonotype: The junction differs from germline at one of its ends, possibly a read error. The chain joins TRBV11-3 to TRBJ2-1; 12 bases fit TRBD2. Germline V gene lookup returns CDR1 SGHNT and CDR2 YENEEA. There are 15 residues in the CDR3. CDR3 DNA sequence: TGTGCCAACAGCTACCTAGCGGGGGGGAAAAATCAGCAGTTCTTC. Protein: CANSYLAGGKNQQFF.

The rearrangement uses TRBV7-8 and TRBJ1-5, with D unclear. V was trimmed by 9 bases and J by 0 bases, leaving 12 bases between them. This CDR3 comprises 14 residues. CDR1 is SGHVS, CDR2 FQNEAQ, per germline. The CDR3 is CASSLRASNQPQHF. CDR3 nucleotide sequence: TGTGCCAGTAGTTTGAGGGCTAGCAATCAGCCCCAGCATTTT.

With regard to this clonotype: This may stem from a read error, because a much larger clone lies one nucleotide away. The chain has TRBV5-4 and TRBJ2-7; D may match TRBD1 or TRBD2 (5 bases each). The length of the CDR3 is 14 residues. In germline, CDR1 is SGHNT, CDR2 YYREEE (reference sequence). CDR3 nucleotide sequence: TGTGCCAACAGCACCGGGACCTTCTCCTACGAGCAGTACTTC. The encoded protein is CANSTGTFSYEQYF.

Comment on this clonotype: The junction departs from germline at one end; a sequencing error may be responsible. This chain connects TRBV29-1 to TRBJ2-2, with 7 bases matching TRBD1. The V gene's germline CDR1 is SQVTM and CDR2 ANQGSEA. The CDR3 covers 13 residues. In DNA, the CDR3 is TGCAGTGTTGACAGGGAGAACACCGGGGAAGTGTTATTT. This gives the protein CSVDRENTGEVLF.

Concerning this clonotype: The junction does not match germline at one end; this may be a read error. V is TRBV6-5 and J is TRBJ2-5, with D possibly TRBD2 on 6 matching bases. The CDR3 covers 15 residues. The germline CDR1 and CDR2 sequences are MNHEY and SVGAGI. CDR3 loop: CASGYSGRGGETQYF. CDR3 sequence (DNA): TGTGCCAGCGGTTATTCAGGGCGGGGAGGAGAGACCCAGTACTTC.